The following is a TCR beta chain sequence with its context. Its target is unknown. The data were obtained in a study of T cells in Graves' hyperthyroidism and ophthalmopathy. Findings and caveats of the study: Most clonotypes expanded in thyroid above 0.001 were likewise present in blood. Ophthalmopathy was predicted by the model a median of about six months ahead of onset.

Patients showing uncontrolled infection, other autoimmune disease, pregnancy or lactation were ineligible. The diagnoses drew upon clinical symptoms, serum thyroxine and TRAb, thyroid ultrasound and orbital computed tomography. Regions amplified from RNA transcripts were the TCR beta CDR3 regions. First-round RT-PCR with HTBI primers amplified the TCR CDR3 region. From the multiplex PCR reads, TCRdb called clonotypes with MiXCR, one entry per CDR3 protein. This sample yields around 620,000 distinct CDR3 sequences, of which about 45% are seen a single time; 15% to 20% belongs to the top ten. Germline loops: CDR1 SGHVS, CDR2 FNYEAQ. Trimming left V 5 bases short and J 6 bases short, with 8 bases between. This CDR3 contains 11 residues.

This chain joins TRBV7-6 and TRBJ2-7; D may be TRBD1 or TRBD2 (5 bases each). The TCR originated in an adult woman with Graves' disease, either hyperthyroidism or ophthalmopathy (not recorded which). The specimen sequenced was peripheral blood or thyroid tissue (not recorded which). The CDR3 is CASSPGSEQYF. CDR3 nucleotides: TGTGCCAGCAGCCCAGGGAGCGAGCAGTACTTC.